This record looks at one T cell receptor beta chain sequence and its context. What it binds is unknown. This sample was taken from a study of cytomegalovirus exposure and HLA in healthy donors. Findings and caveats of the study: CMV antigen specificity of three CMV-associated chains was confirmed in vitro. That first-cohort TCR clusters tended to co-occur in the 95 to 150 validation repertoires was found in a later analysis. The authors enumerated 150 to 200 TCR beta chains as linked to cytomegalovirus.

While the first cohort had 600 to 800 subjects, the donors belonged to the separate validation cohort of about 110 subjects. Clones were sequenced by immunoSEQ multiplex PCR, and TCRdb holds only the in-frame ones, with some missing. The sample has some 160,000 clones; more than 75% are singletons. Trimming removed 6 bases from V and 1 base from J; junction bases left unmatched: 11. Germline CDR1 is SQVTM and CDR2 is ANQGSEA. This CDR3 contains 15 residues. The sample was PBMCs. V is TRBV29-1 and J is TRBJ2-5; 7 bases align to TRBD2. This receptor was taken from a man aged 18 to 30 in good health and CMV-seronegative. The CDR3, as DNA: TGCAGCGTGGGGGGGGTGAGCGGGACCCAAGAGACCCAGTACTTC. Encoded protein: CSVGGVSGTQETQYF.